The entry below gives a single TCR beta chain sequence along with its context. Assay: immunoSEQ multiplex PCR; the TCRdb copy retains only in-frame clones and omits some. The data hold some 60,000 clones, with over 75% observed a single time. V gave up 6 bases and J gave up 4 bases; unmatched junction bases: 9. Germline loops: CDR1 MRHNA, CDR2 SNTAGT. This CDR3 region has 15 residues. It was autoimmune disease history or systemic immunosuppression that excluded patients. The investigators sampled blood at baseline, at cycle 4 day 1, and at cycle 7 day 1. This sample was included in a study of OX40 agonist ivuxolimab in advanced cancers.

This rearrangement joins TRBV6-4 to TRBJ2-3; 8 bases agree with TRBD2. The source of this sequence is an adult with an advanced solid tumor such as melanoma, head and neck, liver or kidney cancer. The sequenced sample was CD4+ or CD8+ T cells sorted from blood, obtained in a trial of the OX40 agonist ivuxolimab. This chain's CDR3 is CASSDRGGPADTQYF. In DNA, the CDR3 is TGTGCCAGCAGCGACCGCGGGGGGCCGGCAGATACGCAGTATTTT.